Only a few counts were recorded for the clone carrying this T cell receptor beta chain. At one end, the junction sequence differs from germline, possibly due to a read error. The sample comes from a study of human T cells and chemical hapten exposure. The CDR3 length is 18 residues. Per germline, CDR1 SQVTM and CDR2 ANQGSEA. Time point in this sample: patch test 1, 2 weeks after DPC sensitization. The treatment: therapeutic diphenylcyclopropenone sensitization with weekly scalp DPC. Attachment of unique molecular identifiers to individual cDNA molecules was performed in the library. TCRdb called the RACE reads again in MiXCR, with one record for every CDR3 protein. Here the sample spans roughly 80,000 distinct CDR3 sequences, about 10% being singletons.

The rearrangement joins TRBV29-1 to TRBJ1-1; 7 bases match TRBD1. This clonotype was obtained from a woman between 50 and 59 years old with alopecia areata. Some clones in this sample may be carry-over from other donors' samples. The sample here was whole blood, taken in connection with sensitization to the hapten diphenylcyclopropenone (DPC). CDR3 sequence (DNA): TGCAGCGGGAAGAGACGGACAGGCCGGGGGAACGTGAAGACTGAAGCTTTCTTT. Its protein is CSGKRRTGRGNVKTEAFF.